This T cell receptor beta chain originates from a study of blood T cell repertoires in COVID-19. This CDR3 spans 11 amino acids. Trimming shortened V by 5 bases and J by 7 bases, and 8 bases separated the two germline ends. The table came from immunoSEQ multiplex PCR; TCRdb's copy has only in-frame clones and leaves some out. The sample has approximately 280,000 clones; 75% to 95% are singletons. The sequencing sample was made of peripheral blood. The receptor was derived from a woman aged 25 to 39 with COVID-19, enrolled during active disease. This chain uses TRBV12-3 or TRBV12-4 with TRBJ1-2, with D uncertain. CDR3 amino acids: CASSAGFGYTF. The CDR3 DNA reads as TGTGCCAGCAGTGCGGGGTTTGGCTACACCTTC.